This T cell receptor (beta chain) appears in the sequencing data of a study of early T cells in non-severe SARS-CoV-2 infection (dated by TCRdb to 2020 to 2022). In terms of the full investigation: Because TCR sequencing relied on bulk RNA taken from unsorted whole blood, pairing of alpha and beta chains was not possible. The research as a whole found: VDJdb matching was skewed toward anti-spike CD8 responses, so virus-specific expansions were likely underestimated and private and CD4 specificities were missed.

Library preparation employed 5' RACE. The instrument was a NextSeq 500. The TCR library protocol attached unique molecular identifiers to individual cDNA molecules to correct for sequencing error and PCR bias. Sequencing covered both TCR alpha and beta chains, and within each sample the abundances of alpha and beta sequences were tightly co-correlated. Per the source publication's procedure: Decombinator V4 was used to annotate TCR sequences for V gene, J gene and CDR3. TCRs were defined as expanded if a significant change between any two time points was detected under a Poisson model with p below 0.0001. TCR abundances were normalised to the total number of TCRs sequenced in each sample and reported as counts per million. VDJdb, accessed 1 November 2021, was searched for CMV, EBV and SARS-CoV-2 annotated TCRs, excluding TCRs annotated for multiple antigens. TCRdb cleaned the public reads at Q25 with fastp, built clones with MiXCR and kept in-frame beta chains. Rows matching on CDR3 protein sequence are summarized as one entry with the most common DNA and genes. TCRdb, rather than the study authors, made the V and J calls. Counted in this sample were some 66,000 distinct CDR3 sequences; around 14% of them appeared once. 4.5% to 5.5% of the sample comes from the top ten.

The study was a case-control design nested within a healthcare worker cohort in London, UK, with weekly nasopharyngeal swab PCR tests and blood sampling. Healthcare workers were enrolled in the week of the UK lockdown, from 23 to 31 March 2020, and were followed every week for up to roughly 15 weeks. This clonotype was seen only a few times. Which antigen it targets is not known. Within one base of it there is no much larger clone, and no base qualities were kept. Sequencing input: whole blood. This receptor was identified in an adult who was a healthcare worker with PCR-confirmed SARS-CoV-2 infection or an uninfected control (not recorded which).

The CDR3 here reads CAISEISTGELFF. The DNA sequence is given as TGTGCCATCAGTGAAATTTCCACCGGGGAGCTGTTTTTT. Recombination linked TRBV10-3 to TRBJ2-2; no D gene call is confident. Taken from cysteine to phenylalanine, the CDR3 has 13 residues. Kept here is only the CDR3 DNA, which spans 39 bases and is read in frame from base 1. The germline V gene provides CDR1 ENHRY and CDR2 SYGVKD. Relative to germline, V is 3 bases shorter and J is 4 bases shorter, with 6 bases between their ends.